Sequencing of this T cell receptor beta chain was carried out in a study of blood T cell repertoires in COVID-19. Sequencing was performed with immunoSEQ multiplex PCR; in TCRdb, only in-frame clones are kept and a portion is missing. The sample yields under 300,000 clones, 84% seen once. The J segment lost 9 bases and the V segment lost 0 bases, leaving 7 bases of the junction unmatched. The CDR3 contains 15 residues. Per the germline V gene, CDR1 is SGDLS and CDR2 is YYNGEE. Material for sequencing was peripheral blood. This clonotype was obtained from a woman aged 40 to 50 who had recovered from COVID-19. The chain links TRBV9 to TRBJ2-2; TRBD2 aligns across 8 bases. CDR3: CASSVGRGATRELFF. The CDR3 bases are TGTGCCAGCAGCGTAGGGCGGGGGGCGACCCGGGAGCTGTTTTTT.